The 8 T cell receptor beta chains below come from one sample, sequenced in a study of CD8 T cells in Susac syndrome. Reverse transcription used about 0.45 to 1 ug RNA and random hexamers. In TCRdb, the immunoSEQ multiplex PCR reads were re-called with MiXCR into one record per CDR3 protein. The table shows some 190,000 distinct CDR3 sequences, with about 95% occurring only once. Sequenced: CD4+ T cells from PBMCs. The receptors come from a human donor in good health.

The chain links TRBV20-1 to TRBJ2-3; D may be TRBD2 (5 bases). Germline CDR1 reads DFQATT; CDR2 reads SNEGSKA (reference sequence). The ends were cut back, 6 bases at V and 3 bases at J, with 16 bases in the middle. The CDR3 sequence is 14 residues long. The CDR3 here is CSAGPGKPTDTQYF. CDR3 bases: TGCAGTGCCGGCCCGGGAAAACCTACAGATACGCAGTATTTT.

The chain employs TRBV7-9 and TRBJ2-7; D tentatively fits TRBD1 or TRBD2 (5 bases each). Germline CDR1 SEHNR, CDR2 FQNEAQ (reference sequence). V was trimmed by 5 bases and J by 5 bases, leaving 16 bases between them. This CDR3 region has 14 residues. The CDR3 DNA is TGTGCCAGCAGCGAATGGGTCCGAGGGGACGAGCAGTACTTC. Encoded protein: CASSEWVRGDEQYF.

In its sample, this clonotype was seen once. The rearrangement uses TRBV20-1 and TRBJ1-4; TRBD1 agrees at 9 bases. This CDR3 has 14 residues. The germline V gene encodes CDR1 DFQATT and CDR2 SNEGSKA (reference sequence). J was trimmed by 2 bases and V by 7 bases; bases with no gene match: 5. The CDR3 bases are TGCAGTGTGGGACAGGGATCGACTAATGAAAAACTGTTTTTT. Translated: CSVGQGSTNEKLFF.

This chain joins TRBV28 and TRBJ1-1; D may be TRBD1 (5 bases). Trimming took 8 bases from V and 6 from J, leaving 10 bases between them. This CDR3 has 11 amino acids. CDR1 MDHEN and CDR2 SYDVKM come from the germline V gene. CDR3 region: CASGGYAEAFF. CDR3 bases: TGTGCCAGCGGGGGATACGCTGAAGCTTTCTTT.

The J gene is TRBJ2-1, the V gene TRBV12-3 or TRBV12-4; 7 bases match TRBD1. The CDR3 is 14 residues long. Trimming took 5 bases from V and 6 from J; bases not matched to a gene: 7. CDR3 amino acids: CASSTSGQFNEQFF. The CDR3 bases are TGTGCCAGCAGTACCTCGGGACAGTTCAATGAGCAGTTCTTC.

The V and J genes are TRBV7-3 and TRBJ2-3, with 7 nucleotides matching TRBD2. The germline gives CDR1 SGHTA, CDR2 FQGTGA. This CDR3 spans 15 amino acids. With V trimmed by 2 bases and J by 6 bases, 8 bases remained unmatched. The CDR3 coding sequence is TGTGCCAGCAGCTTATATGCGGGAGAGGGGGATACGCAGTATTTT. It encodes CASSLYAGEGDTQYF. The full variable domain, completed using reference TRBV7-3 and TRBJ2-3, is GAGVSQTPSNKVTEKGKYVELRCDPISGHTALYWYRQSLGQGPEFLIYFQGTGAADDSGLPNDRFFAVRPEGSVSTLKIQRTERGDSAVYLCASSLYAGEGDTQYFGPGTRLTVL.

This clonotype has only one observation. The chain combines TRBV24-1 with TRBJ2-3; TRBD1 aligns across 10 bases. CDR1 is KGHDR, CDR2 SFDVKD, per germline. Losses at the gene ends were 6 bases for V and 5 bases for J; bases not matched to a gene: 4. CDR3 size: 14 residues. CDR3 coding DNA: TGTGCCACCAGTCGACAGGGGGCTAGAGATACGCAGTATTTT. This gives the protein CATSRQGARDTQYF.

The chain combines TRBV6-5 with TRBJ2-7; D ambiguous. This CDR3 has 13 amino acids. Germline V lookup: CDR1 MNHEY, CDR2 SVGAGI. V was pared by 8 bases and J by 2 bases, with 13 bases between. The CDR3 nucleotides read TGTGCCAGCTTCGCGGAAGCCCCCTACGAGCAGTACTTC. This codes for CASFAEAPYEQYF.